These 4 T cell receptor beta chains originate from one sample sequenced in a study of blood T cells in healthy people across ages. The use of a sample-barcoded 5' primer and a J-beta primer mix characterized a second PCR of roughly 6 to 11 cycles. TCRdb called the 5' RACE reads again in MiXCR, with one record for every CDR3 protein. The sample lists about 1,400,000 distinct CDR3 sequences, roughly 64% seen once, with 5% to 7% in the top ten. The sequenced sample consisted of blood. Receptor source: a man aged 18-30 years in good health.

This clonotype was picked up a small number of times. The rearrangement links TRBV12-3 or TRBV12-4 to TRBJ2-1, with TRBD2 matching 9 bases. This CDR3 comprises 15 residues. With 1 base clipped from V and 4 bases from J, the junction kept 2 bases outside the gene matches. CDR3 amino acids: CASSLGTSAYNEQFF. CDR3 DNA sequence: TGTGCCAGCAGTTTAGGGACTAGCGCTTACAATGAGCAGTTCTTC.

The rearrangement links TRBV25-1 to TRBJ2-7; 11 positions agree with TRBD2. The CDR3 totals 16 residues. The germline V gene encodes CDR1 MGHDK and CDR2 SYGVNS. The trim removed 3 bases at V and 1 base at J, leaving 5 bases unmatched. This CDR3 is CASSEGIAGGSYEQYF. DNA of the CDR3: TGTGCCAGCAGTGAGGGCATAGCGGGAGGGTCCTACGAGCAGTACTTC.

With respect to this clonotype: A read error may account for a junction end that differs from germline. J is TRBJ2-1 and V is TRBV27; 12 nucleotides align to TRBD2. The CDR3 length is 16 residues. Per germline, CDR1 MNHEY and CDR2 SMNVEV (reference sequence). The DNA for the CDR3 is TGCGCCAGCAGTTTATGGGGGACTAGCGGGTACAATGAGCAGTTCTTC. Protein sequence: CASSLWGTSGYNEQFF.

This clonotype showed up just once. CDR3: CSASGLQPRYQETQYF. The CDR3 nucleotides read TGCAGTGCTAGCGGGTTACAGCCCCGGTACCAAGAGACCCAGTACTTC. This rearrangement joins TRBV20-1 to TRBJ2-5; D not certain. V lost 3 bases and J lost 0, with 17 bases in between. The germline V gene encodes CDR1 DFQATT and CDR2 SNEGSKA (reference sequence). CDR3 size: 16 residues.